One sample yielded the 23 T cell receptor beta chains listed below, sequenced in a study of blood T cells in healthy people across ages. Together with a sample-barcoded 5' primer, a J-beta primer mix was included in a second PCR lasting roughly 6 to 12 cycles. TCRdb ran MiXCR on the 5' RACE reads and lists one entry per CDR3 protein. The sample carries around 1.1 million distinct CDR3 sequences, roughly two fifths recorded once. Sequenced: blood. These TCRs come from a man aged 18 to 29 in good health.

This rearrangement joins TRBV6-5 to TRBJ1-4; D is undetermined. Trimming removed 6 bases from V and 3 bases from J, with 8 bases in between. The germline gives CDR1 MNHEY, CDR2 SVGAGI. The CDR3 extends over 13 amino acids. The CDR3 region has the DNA TGTGCCAGCAGACCGAAGGCTAATGAAAAACTGTTTTTT. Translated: CASRPKANEKLFF.

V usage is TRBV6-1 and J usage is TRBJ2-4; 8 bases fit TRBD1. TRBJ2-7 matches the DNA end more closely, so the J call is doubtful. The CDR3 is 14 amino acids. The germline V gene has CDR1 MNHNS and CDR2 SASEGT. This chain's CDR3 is CASSEADREYEQYF. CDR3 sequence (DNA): TGTGCCAGCAGTGAAGCGGACAGGGAATACGAGCAGTACTTC.

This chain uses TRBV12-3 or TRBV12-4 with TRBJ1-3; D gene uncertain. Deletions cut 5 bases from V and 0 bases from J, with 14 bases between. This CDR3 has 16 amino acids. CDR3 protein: CASSHRGGVSGNTIYF. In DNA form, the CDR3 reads TGTGCCAGCAGTCACCGAGGCGGGGTCTCTGGAAACACCATATATTTT.

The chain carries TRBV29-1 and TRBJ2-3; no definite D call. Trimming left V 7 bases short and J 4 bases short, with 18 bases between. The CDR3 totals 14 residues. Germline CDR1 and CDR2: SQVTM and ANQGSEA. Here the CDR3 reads CSGGGLYTPDTQYF. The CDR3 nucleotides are TGCAGCGGTGGCGGTCTTTACACCCCAGATACGCAGTATTTT.

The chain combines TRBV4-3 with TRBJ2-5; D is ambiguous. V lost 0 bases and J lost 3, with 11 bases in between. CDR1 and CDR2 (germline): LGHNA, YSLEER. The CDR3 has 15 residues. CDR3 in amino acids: CASSQDSASEETQYF. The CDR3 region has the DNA TGCGCCAGCAGCCAAGATTCGGCGTCGGAAGAGACCCAGTACTTC.

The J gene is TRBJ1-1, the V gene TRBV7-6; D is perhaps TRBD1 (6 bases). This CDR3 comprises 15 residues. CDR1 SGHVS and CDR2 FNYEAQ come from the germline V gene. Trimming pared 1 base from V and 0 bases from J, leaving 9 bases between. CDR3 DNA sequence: TGTGCCAGCAGCTTAGGACAGGACATGAACACTGAAGCTTTCTTT. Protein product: CASSLGQDMNTEAFF.

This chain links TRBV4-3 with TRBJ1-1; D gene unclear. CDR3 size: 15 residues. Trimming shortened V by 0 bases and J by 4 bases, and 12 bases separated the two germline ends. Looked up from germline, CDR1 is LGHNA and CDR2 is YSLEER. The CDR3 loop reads CASSQDVGWGTEAFF. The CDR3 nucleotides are TGCGCCAGCAGCCAAGATGTGGGGTGGGGCACTGAAGCTTTCTTT.

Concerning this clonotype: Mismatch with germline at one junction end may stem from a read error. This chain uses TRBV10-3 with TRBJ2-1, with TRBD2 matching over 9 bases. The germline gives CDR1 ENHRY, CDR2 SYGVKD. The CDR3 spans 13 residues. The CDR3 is CVIGGGGANEQFF. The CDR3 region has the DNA TGTGTCATCGGAGGCGGGGGGGCCAATGAGCAGTTCTTC.

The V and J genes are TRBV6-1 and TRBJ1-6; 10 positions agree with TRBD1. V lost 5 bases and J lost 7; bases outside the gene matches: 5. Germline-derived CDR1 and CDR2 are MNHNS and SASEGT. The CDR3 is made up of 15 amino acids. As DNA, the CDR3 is TGTGCCAGCAGTAATTCGGGACAGGGGAATTCACCCCTCCACTTT. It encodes CASSNSGQGNSPLHF.

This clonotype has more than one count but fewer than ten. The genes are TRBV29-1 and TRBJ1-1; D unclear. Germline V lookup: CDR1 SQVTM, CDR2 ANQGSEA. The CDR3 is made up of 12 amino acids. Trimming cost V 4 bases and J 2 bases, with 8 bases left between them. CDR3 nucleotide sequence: TGCAGCGTTGTTCTAGTTAACACTGAAGCTTTCTTT. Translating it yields CSVVLVNTEAFF. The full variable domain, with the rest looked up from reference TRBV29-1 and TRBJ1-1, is SAVISQKPSRDICQRGTSLTIQCQVDSQVTMMFWYRQQPGQSLTLIATANQGSEATYESGFVIDKFPISRPNLTFSTLTVSNMSPEDSSIYLCSVVLVNTEAFFGQGTRLTVV.

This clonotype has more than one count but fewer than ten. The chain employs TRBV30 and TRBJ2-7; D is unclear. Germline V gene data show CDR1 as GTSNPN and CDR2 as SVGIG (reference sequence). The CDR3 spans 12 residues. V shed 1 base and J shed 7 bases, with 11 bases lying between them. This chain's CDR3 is CAWSAVDGEQYF. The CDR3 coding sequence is TGTGCCTGGAGTGCCGTTGACGGGGAGCAGTACTTC.

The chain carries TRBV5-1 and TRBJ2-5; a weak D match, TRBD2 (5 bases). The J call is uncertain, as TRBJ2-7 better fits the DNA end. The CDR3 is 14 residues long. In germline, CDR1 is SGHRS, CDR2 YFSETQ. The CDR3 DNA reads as TGCGCCAGCAATGCAGCCTCGCGGGCCTACGAGCAGTACTTC. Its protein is CASNAASRAYEQYF.

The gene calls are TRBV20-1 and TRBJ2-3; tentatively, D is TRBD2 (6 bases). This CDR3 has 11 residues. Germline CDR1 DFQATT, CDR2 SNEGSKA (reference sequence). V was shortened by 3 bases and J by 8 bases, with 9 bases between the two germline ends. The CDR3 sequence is CSARVGGTQYF. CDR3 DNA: TGCAGTGCTAGGGTGGGGGGTACGCAGTATTTT.

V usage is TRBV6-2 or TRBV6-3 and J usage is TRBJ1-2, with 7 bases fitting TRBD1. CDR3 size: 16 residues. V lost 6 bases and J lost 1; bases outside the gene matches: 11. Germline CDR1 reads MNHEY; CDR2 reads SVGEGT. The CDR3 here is CASSLQGMDRNYGYTF. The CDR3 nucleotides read TGTGCCAGCAGCCTACAGGGGATGGACCGTAACTATGGCTACACCTTC.

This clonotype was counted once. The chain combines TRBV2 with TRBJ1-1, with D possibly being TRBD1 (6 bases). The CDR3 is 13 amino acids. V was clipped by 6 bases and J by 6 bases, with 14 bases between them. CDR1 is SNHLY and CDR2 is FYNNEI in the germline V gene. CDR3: CASRGQGWAEAFF. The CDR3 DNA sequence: TGTGCCAGCAGGGGCCAGGGGTGGGCTGAAGCTTTCTTT.

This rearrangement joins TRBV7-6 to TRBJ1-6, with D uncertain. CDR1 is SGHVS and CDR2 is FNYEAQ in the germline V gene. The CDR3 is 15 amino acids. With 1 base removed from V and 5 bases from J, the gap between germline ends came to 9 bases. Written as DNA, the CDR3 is TGTGCCAGCAGCTTAGGGCAGCTACATAATTCACCCCTCCACTTT. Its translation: CASSLGQLHNSPLHF.

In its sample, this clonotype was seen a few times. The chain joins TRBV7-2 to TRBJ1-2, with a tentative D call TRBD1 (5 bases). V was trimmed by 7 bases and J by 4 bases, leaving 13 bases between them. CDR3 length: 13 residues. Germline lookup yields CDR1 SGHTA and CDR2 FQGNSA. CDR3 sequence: CASMLGELYGYTF. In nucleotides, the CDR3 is TGTGCCAGCATGCTAGGGGAGCTCTATGGCTACACCTTC.

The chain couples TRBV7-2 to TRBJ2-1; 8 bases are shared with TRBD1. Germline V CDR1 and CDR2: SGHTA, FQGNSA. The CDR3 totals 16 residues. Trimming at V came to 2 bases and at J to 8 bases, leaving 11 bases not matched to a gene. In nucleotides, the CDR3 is TGTGCCAGCAGCTTAAGCTGGACAGGGCTAATGGATGAGCAGTTCTTC. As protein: CASSLSWTGLMDEQFF. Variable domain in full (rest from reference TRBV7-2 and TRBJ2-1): GAGVSQSPSNKVTEKGKDVELRCDPISGHTALYWYRQSLGQGLEFLIYFQGNSAPDKSGLPSDRFSAERTGGSVSTLTIQRTQQEDSAVYLCASSLSWTGLMDEQFFGPGTRLTVL.

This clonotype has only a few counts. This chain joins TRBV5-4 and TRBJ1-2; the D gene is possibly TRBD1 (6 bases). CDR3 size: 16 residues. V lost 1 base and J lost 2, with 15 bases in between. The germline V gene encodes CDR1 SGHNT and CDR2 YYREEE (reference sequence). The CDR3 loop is CASSLRGGRVNYGYTF. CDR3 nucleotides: TGTGCCAGCAGCTTGAGAGGGGGGCGAGTGAACTATGGCTACACCTTC. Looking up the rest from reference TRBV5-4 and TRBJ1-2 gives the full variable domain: ETGVTQSPTHLIKTRGQQVTLRCSSQSGHNTVSWYQQALGQGPQFIFQYYREEENGRGNFPPRFSGLQFPNYSSELNVNALELDDSALYLCASSLRGGRVNYGYTFGSGTRLTVV.

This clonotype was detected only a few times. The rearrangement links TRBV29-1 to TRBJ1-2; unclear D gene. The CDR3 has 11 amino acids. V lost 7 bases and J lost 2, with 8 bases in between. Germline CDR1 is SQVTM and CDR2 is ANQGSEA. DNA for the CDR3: TGCAGCGCTGTTGTCAACTATGGCTACACCTTC. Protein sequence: CSAVVNYGYTF.

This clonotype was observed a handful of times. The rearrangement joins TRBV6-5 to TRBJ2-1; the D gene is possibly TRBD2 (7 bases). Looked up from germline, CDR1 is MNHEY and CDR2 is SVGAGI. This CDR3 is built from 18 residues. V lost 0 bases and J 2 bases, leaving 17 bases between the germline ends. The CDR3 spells CASSYSIFPGGAYNEQFF. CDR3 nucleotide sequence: TGTGCCAGCAGTTACTCGATTTTCCCGGGGGGCGCCTACAATGAGCAGTTCTTC.

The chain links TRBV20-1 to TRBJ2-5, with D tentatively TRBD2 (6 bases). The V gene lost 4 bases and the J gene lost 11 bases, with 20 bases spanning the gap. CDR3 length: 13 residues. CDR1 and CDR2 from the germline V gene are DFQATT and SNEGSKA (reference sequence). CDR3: CSATGGGDREQYF. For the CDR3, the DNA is TGCAGTGCTACGGGTGGAGGGGATAGGGAGCAGTACTTC.

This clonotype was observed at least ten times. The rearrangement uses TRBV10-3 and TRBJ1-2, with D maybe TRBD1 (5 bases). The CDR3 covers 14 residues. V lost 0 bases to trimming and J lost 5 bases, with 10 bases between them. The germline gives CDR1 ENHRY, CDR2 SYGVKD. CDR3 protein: CAISESFREYGYTF. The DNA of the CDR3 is TGTGCCATCAGTGAGTCTTTCAGGGAGTATGGCTACACCTTC.